The 16 T cell receptor beta chains listed next were all sequenced from one sample in a study of cytomegalovirus exposure and HLA in healthy donors. This PCR relied on a set of 60 Vbeta primers and 13 Jbeta primers. TCRdb's table, derived via immunoSEQ multiplex PCR, lists solely in-frame clones and lacks some. The sample data list roughly 78,000 clones. Sequencing was done on a sample of PBMCs. These receptors all come from a boy aged 10-17 years in good health and CMV-seronegative.

The chain recombines TRBV19 with TRBJ1-1; D unresolved. Trimming removed 4 bases from V and 0 bases from J, with 9 bases in between. The CDR3 is 14 amino acids. The germline CDR1 and CDR2 sequences are LNHDA and SQIVND (reference sequence). The CDR3 region is CASSNAFMNTEAFF. The DNA for the CDR3 is TGTGCCAGTAGTAATGCGTTTATGAACACTGAAGCTTTCTTT.

The chain is built from TRBV25-1 and TRBJ2-7, with a weak D call TRBD2 (6 bases). This CDR3 region has 15 residues. Between the trimmed V and J ends, which lost 4 bases and 0 bases, there was a span of 13 bases. Germline assignment: CDR1 MGHDK and CDR2 SYGVNS. CDR3 in amino acids: CASSGGGIISYEQYF. CDR3 nucleotide sequence: TGTGCCAGCAGTGGGGGCGGGATCATCTCCTACGAGCAGTACTTC.

The V call is TRBV30, the J call TRBJ1-5; D unclear. Deletions cut 1 base from V and 0 bases from J, with 4 bases between. The CDR3 sequence is 13 residues long. Germline CDR1 GTSNPN, CDR2 SVGIG (reference sequence). In nucleotides, the CDR3 is TGTGCCTGGAGTGCCAGTAGCAATCAGCCCCAGCATTTT. Encoded protein: CAWSASSNQPQHF.

The V and J genes are TRBV12-2 and TRBJ2-3; the table's D gene call, TRBD2, was not cross checked with the DNA. TRBV12-2 is shown as a pseudogene. The CDR3 totals 15 residues. The CDR3 reads CASRPCGRGRDTQYF. The CDR3, as DNA: TGTGCAAGTCGCCCGTGTGGGCGGGGGCGTGATACGCAGTATTTT.

CDR3 sequence (DNA): TGTGCCAGCAACCCTAAAAGCTCCTACGAGCAGTACTTC. It encodes CASNPKSSYEQYF. V gene TRBV2 combines with J gene TRBJ2-7; the D is unclear. Germline V gene sequence: CDR1 SNHLY, CDR2 FYNNEI. With 7 bases removed from V and 0 bases from J, the gap between germline ends came to 10 bases. CDR3 length: 13 residues.

The genes are TRBV18 and TRBJ2-7, with TRBD1 matching 9 bases. The V gene end was trimmed by 6 bases and the J gene end by 0 bases; junction bases not matched to a gene: 12. Germline V gives CDR1 KGHSH, CDR2 LQKENI. This CDR3 has 17 residues. CDR3 nucleotide sequence: TGTGCCAGCTCTCAAGTTCCCGGGACAGGGATCTCCTACGAGCAGTACTTC. Translating it yields CASSQVPGTGISYEQYF.

The V gene is TRBV4-1, the J gene TRBJ1-1; the D is unclear. The CDR3 length is 16 residues. Germline lookup yields CDR1 MGHRA and CDR2 YSYEKL. With 7 bases removed from V and 2 bases from J, the gap between germline ends came to 20 bases. CDR3 region: CASNAQAAFQNTEAFF. The CDR3 bases are TGCGCCAGCAATGCCCAGGCCGCGTTTCAAAACACTGAAGCTTTCTTT.

The V call is TRBV10-2, the J call TRBJ1-1; TRBD1 aligns across 8 bases. From germline, CDR1 is WSHSY and CDR2 SAAADI. The CDR3 has 17 residues. V dropped 4 bases and J dropped 3; count of bases not matched to a gene: 13. CDR3 nucleotides: TGCGCCAGCAGTGCGGACAGGGATATGGTGTGGGACACTGAAGCTTTCTTT. Translation gives CASSADRDMVWDTEAFF.

The chain couples TRBV6-5 to TRBJ1-4, with a possible D match to TRBD1 (5 bases). V gave up 6 bases and J gave up 4 bases, with 12 bases separating them. Germline loops: CDR1 MNHEY, CDR2 SVGAGI. The CDR3 spans 14 residues. The CDR3 DNA reads TGTGCCAGCAGGAACACAGGCCGTAATGAAAAACTGTTTTTT. This gives the protein CASRNTGRNEKLFF.

The chain employs TRBV29-1 and TRBJ1-1; 7 bases line up with TRBD1. V gave up 8 bases and J gave up 0 bases; unmatched junction bases: 6. The CDR3 has 13 residues. Germline V gene data show CDR1 as SQVTM and CDR2 as ANQGSEA. The CDR3 spells CSWRQGVNTEAFF. Written as DNA, the CDR3 is TGCAGCTGGAGACAGGGTGTGAACACTGAAGCTTTCTTT.

This chain uses TRBV7-9 with TRBJ2-5; TRBD2 agrees at 9 bases. The CDR3 is 16 residues long. In germline, CDR1 is SEHNR, CDR2 FQNEAQ (reference sequence). With 5 bases clipped from V and 2 bases from J, the junction kept 9 bases outside the gene matches. As DNA, the CDR3 is TGTGCCAGCAGCCGCAAAGAACTAGCGGGTCAAGAGACCCAGTACTTC. Translated: CASSRKELAGQETQYF.

This chain joins TRBV29-1 and TRBJ1-1; D is perhaps TRBD1 (5 bases). Trimming stripped 7 bases from V and 0 bases from J, with 9 bases between. The germline CDR1 and CDR2 sequences are SQVTM and ANQGSEA. The CDR3 has 12 residues. The CDR3 spells CSAGHLNTEAFF. DNA of the CDR3: TGCAGCGCCGGACACCTGAACACTGAAGCTTTCTTT.

This chain connects TRBV14 to TRBJ2-2; possibly TRBD1 for D (5 bases). CDR1 is SGHDN, CDR2 FVKESK, per germline. With 0 bases removed from V and 4 bases from J, the gap between germline ends came to 9 bases. The CDR3 consists of 15 residues. CDR3 nucleotides: TGTGCCAGCAGCCAAGAGTCCAGGGTCACCGGGGAGCTGTTTTTT. Residues: CASSQESRVTGELFF.

The genes are TRBV30 and TRBJ1-5; D might be TRBD1 (5 bases). Trimming took off 1 base at V and 5 bases at J, with 12 bases between the two ends. Germline-derived CDR1 and CDR2 are GTSNPN and SVGIG (reference sequence). The CDR3 contains 14 residues. DNA of the CDR3: TGTGCCTGGAGTGGTGACAGTAAACATCAGCCCCAGCATTTT. Encoded protein: CAWSGDSKHQPQHF.

This chain joins TRBV5-6 and TRBJ1-2; weak D call: TRBD1 (5 bases). CDR3 length: 12 amino acids. Looked up from germline, CDR1 is SGHDT and CDR2 is YYEEEE. The V and J ends lost 4 bases and 7 bases respectively, with 11 bases between them. The CDR3 bases are TGTGCCAGCAGCCCCAGGGATCTTGGCTACACCTTC. Protein product: CASSPRDLGYTF.

This chain uses TRBV5-4 with TRBJ2-3, with 9 positions matching TRBD2. Germline trimming cut 0 bases from V and 6 bases from J; bases unmatched to any gene: 5. The germline gives CDR1 SGHNT, CDR2 YYREEE (reference sequence). This CDR3 is 15 amino acids long. The chain's CDR3 is CASSLARAGGDTQYF. The CDR3 DNA is TGTGCCAGCAGCTTGGCAAGAGCGGGAGGCGATACGCAGTATTTT.